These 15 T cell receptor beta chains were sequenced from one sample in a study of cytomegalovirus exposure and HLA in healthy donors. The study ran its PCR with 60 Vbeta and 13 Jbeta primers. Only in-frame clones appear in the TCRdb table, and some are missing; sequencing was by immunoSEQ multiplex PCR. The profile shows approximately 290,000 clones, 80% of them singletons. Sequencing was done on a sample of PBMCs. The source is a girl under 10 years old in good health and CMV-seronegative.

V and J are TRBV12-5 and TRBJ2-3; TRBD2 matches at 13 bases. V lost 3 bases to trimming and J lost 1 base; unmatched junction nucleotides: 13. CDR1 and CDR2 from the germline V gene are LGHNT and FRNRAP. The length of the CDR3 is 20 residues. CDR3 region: CASGFGPGLAGRFGTDTQYF. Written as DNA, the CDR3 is TGTGCTAGTGGTTTTGGTCCGGGACTAGCGGGACGGTTTGGCACAGATACGCAGTATTTT.

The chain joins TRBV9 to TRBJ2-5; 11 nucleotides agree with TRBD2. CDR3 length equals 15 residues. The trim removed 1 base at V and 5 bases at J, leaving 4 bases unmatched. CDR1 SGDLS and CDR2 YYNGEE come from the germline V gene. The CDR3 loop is CASSVLAGGAETQYF. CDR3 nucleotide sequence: TGTGCCAGCAGCGTACTAGCGGGGGGCGCGGAGACCCAGTACTTC.

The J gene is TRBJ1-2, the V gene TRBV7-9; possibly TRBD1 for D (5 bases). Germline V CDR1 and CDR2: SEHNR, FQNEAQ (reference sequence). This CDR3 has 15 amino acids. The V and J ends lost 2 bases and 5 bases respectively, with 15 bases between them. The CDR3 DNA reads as TGTGCCAGCAGCTTAAAAACCTGGGGCCCTTATGGCTACACCTTC. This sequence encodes CASSLKTWGPYGYTF.

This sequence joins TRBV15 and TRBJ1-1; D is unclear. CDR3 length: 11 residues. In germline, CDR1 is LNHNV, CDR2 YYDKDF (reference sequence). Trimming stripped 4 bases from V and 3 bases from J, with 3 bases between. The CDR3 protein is CATSTYTEAFF. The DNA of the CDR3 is TGTGCCACCAGCACCTACACTGAAGCTTTCTTT.

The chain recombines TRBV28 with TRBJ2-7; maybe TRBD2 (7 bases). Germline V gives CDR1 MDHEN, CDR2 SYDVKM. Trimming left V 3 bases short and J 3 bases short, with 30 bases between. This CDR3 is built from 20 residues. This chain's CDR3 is CASSFPLSRDKTRGGYEQYF. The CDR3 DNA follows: TGTGCCAGCAGTTTCCCCCTTTCCCGGGACAAGACCCGCGGGGGCTACGAGCAGTACTTC. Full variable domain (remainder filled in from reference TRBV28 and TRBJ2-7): DVKVTQSSRYLVKRTGEKVFLECVQDMDHENMFWYRQDPGLGLRLIYFSYDVKMKEKGDIPEGYSVSREKKERFSLILESASTNQTSMYLCASSFPLSRDKTRGGYEQYFGPGTRLTVT.

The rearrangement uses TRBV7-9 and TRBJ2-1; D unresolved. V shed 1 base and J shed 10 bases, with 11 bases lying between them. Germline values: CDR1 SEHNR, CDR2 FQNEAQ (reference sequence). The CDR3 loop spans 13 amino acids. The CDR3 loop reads CASSLVLAQEQFF. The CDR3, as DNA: TGTGCCAGCAGCTTAGTCTTAGCCCAAGAGCAGTTCTTC.

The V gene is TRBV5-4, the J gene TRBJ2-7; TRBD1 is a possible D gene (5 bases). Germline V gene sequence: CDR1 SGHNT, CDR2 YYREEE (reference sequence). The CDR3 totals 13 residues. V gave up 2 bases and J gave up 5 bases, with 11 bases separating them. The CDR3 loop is CASSFQGVHEQYF. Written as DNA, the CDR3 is TGTGCCAGCAGCTTCCAGGGTGTCCACGAGCAGTACTTC. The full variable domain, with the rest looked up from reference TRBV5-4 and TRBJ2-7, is ETGVTQSPTHLIKTRGQQVTLRCSSQSGHNTVSWYQQALGQGPQFIFQYYREEENGRGNFPPRFSGLQFPNYSSELNVNALELDDSALYLCASSFQGVHEQYFGPGTRLTVT.

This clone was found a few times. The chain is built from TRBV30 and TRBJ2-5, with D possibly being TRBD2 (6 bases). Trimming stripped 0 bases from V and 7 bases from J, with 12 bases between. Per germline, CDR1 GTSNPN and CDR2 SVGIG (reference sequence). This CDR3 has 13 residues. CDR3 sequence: CAWSVLAPGTQYF. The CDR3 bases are TGTGCCTGGAGTGTACTAGCCCCAGGGACCCAGTACTTC.

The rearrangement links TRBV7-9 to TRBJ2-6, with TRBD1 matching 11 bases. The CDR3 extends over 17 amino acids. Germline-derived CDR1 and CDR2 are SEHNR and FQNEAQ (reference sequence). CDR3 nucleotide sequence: TGTGCTATACATACCGGGACAGGGGGTTCTGGGGCCAACGTCCTGACTTTC. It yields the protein CAIHTGTGGSGANVLTF.

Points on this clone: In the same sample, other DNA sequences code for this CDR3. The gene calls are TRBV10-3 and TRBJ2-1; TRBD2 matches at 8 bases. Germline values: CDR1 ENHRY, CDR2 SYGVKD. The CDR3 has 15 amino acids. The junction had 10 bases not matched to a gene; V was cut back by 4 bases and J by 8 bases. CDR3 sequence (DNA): TGTGCCATCAGTGGGATTAGCGGGGTAGTCGATGAGCAGTTCTTC. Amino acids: CAISGISGVVDEQFF.

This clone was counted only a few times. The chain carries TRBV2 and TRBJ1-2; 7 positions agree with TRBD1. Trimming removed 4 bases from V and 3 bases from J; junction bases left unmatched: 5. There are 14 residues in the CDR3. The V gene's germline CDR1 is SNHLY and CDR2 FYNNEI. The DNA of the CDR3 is TGTGCCAGCAGTGCGGACAGGAGAGACTATGGCTACACCTTC. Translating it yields CASSADRRDYGYTF.

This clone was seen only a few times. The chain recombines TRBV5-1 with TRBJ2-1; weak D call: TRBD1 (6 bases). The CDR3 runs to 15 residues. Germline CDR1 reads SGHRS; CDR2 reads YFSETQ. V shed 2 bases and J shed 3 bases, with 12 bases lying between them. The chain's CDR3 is CASSFRTALYNEQFF. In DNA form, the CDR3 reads TGCGCCAGCAGCTTTAGGACAGCCCTCTACAATGAGCAGTTCTTC. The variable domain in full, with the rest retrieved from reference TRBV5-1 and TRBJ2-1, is KAGVTQTPRYLIKTRGQQVTLSCSPISGHRSVSWYQQTPGQGLQFLFEYFSETQRNKGNFPGRFSGRQFSNSRSEMNVSTLELGDSALYLCASSFRTALYNEQFFGPGTRLTVL.

The CDR3 loop is CASSLMGQGNSPLHF. The CDR3 bases are TGTGCCAGCAGCTTAATGGGACAGGGGAATTCACCCCTCCACTTT. The chain joins TRBV11-2 to TRBJ1-6, with 10 nucleotides matching TRBD1. The germline gives CDR1 SGHAT, CDR2 FQNNGV. The V and J ends lost 2 bases and 7 bases, in that order; junction bases with no gene match: 2. This CDR3 is built from 15 residues.

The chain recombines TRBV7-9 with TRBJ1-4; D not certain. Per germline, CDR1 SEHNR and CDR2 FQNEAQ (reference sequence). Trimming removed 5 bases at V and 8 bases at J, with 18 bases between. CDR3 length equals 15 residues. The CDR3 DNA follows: TGTGCCAGCAGCCAAAGTAACAGATTTAGGGAAAAACTGTTTTTT. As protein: CASSQSNRFREKLFF.

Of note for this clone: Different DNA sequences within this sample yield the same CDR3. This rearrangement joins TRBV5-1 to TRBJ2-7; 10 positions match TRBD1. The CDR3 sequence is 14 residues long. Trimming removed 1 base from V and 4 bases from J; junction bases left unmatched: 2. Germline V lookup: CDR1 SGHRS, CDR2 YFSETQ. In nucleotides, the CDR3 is TGCGCCAGCAGCTTGAGACAGGGGGCTTACGAGCAGTACTTC. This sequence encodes CASSLRQGAYEQYF.